A selection of T cell receptor beta chains follows, all from one sample in a study of radiotherapy plus CTLA-4 blockade in lung cancer. Only in-frame clones appear in the TCRdb table, and some are missing; sequencing was by immunoSEQ multiplex PCR. This table holds more than 25,000 clones, about 80% found once. The sample in question was peripheral blood, obtained from a patient treated with radiotherapy plus ipilimumab. These TCRs come from a human donor with non-small cell lung cancer that progressed on radiotherapy plus ipilimumab. Both conserved end residues are part of each CDR3. The D gene is left open where the match is weak. Size is stated for part of the rows, as once, few or many counts, or as a class when the clone is expanded.

j_call | clone_size | v_call | d_call | cdr3_nt | cdr3_aa
TRBJ1-1 | . | TRBV2 | . | TGTGCCAGCAGTGGCTCCGGGAAGAACACTGAAGCTTTCTTT | CASSGSGKNTEAFF
TRBJ1-2 | . | TRBV6-5 | TRBD1 | TGTGCCAGTACAGGGGGCGCGAACAGTGGCTACACCTTC | CASTGGANSGYTF
TRBJ2-7 | once | TRBV6-1 | . | TGTGCCAGCGGGGGATGGGGACCCTACGAGCAGTACTTC | CASGGWGPYEQYF
TRBJ2-2 | . | TRBV19 | TRBD1 | TGTGCCACGAAGGGACAGGGAGGTGTTTACACCGGGGAGCTGTTTTTT | CATKGQGGVYTGELFF
TRBJ1-1 | . | TRBV6-5 | . | TGTGCCAGCAGTTACTCTGGGGGGTCGAACACTGAAGCTTTCTTT | CASSYSGGSNTEAFF
TRBJ1-3 | . | TRBV9 | TRBD1 | TGTGCCAGCAGCGGCCGGGACAGCGTAAACACCATATATTTT | CASSGRDSVNTIYF
TRBJ1-5 | . | TRBV19 | . | TGTGCCAGTAGTATAAGGGGTGGTGCAGGGGCCAATCAGCCCCAGCATTTT | CASSIRGGAGANQPQHF
TRBJ2-7 | . | TRBV9 | TRBD1 | TGTGCCAGCAGCGTACGACAGGGAAGCGAGCAGTACTTC | CASSVRQGSEQYF
TRBJ1-1 | . | TRBV7-9 | . | TGTGCCAGCAGTTCTTGGCGGGGACGCACTGAAGCTTTCTTT | CASSSWRGRTEAFF
TRBJ2-5 | . | TRBV7-2 | TRBD1 | TGTGCCAGCAGCTTAGTAGGGGACAGGGGAGAGACCCAGTACTTC | CASSLVGDRGETQYF
TRBJ2-3 | . | TRBV7-3 | TRBD2 | TGTGCCAGCAGCCCCTCCTTGGGCGGGAGGGGGGAAGATACGCAGTATTTT | CASSPSLGGRGEDTQYF
TRBJ1-1 | . | TRBV4-3 | . | TGCGCCAGCAGCCAAGGCCGGGGGGATGGGGGCACTGAAGCTTTCTTT | CASSQGRGDGGTEAFF
TRBJ2-4 | . | TRBV7-2 | . | TGTGCCAGCAGCTTACCTAAGGGGGGAACTCAGTACTTC | CASSLPKGGTQYF
TRBJ1-5 | few | TRBV2 | . | TGTGCCAGCAGACTCCGGGAGATTAGCAATCAGCCCCAGCATTTT | CASRLREISNQPQHF
TRBJ1-2 | . | TRBV5-1 | . | TGCGCCAGCAGCTTGGAGGCAGGGGTATTTAATGGCTACACCTTC | CASSLEAGVFNGYTF
TRBJ1-2 | . | TRBV7-9 | . | TGTGCCAGCAGCTTAGCCAGGGCGTTACGAGGTGGCTACACCTTC | CASSLARALRGGYTF
TRBJ1-1 | . | TRBV4-2 | TRBD1 | TGTGCCAGCAGCCATGGGGACAGGGGGCGAGATACTGAAGCTTTCTTT | CASSHGDRGRDTEAFF
TRBJ2-3 | . | TRBV7-8 | TRBD2 | TGTGCCAGCCGTGGGACTAGCGGACAAACAGATACGCAGTATTTT | CASRGTSGQTDTQYF
TRBJ2-7 | . | TRBV5-6 | . | TGTGCCAGCAGCTTGGGTACCGGGAGCATCGACGAGCAGTACTTC | CASSLGTGSIDEQYF
TRBJ1-1 | . | TRBV19 | . | TGTGCCAGTAGTATAGCCCTGAGGAGCACTGAAGCTTTCTTT | CASSIALRSTEAFF
TRBJ2-3 | . | TRBV5-4 | . | TGTGCCAGCAGCAAGAGCCCCAGGGCGGCAGATACGCAGTATTTT | CASSKSPRAADTQYF
TRBJ1-1 | . | TRBV19 | . | TGTGCCAGTTCGTCGGACTTCACGGGAGCTTTCTTT | CASSSDFTGAFF
TRBJ2-3 | . | TRBV27 | TRBD2 | TGTGCCAGCAGTCCCCTGAGACTAGCGGGAGTGTCAGATACGCAGTATTTT | CASSPLRLAGVSDTQYF
TRBJ2-1 | once | TRBV27 | . | TGTGCCAGCAGTAGCGGCCTCTACAATGAGCAGTTCTTC | CASSSGLYNEQFF
TRBJ2-5 | . | TRBV7-9 | TRBD2 | TGTGCCAGCAGCTTCGGGGGGGAAGAGACCCAGTACTTC | CASSFGGEETQYF
TRBJ2-7 | . | TRBV10-1 | . | TGCGCCTCCCGGCAGGACGGTAACTACGAGCAGTACTTC | CASRQDGNYEQYF
TRBJ2-3 | . | TRBV4-2 | . | TGTGCCAGCAGCCAAGATCGTAGACCCACAGATACGCAGTATTTT | CASSQDRRPTDTQYF
TRBJ1-4 | . | TRBV4-3 | TRBD1 | TGCGCCAGCAGCCCGACAGGGGGCTTTCATGAAAAACTGTTTTTT | CASSPTGGFHEKLFF
TRBJ2-6 | few | TRBV4-3 | . | TGCGCCAGCAGCCGAGGGGAATCTGGGGCCAACGTCCTGACTTTC | CASSRGESGANVLTF
TRBJ1-1 | . | TRBV11-2 | TRBD1 | TGTGCCAGCAGCCGCTGGGACAGGGAGAACACTGAAGCTTTCTTT | CASSRWDRENTEAFF
TRBJ2-6 | . | TRBV27 | . | TGTGCCAGCAGTTTAGGGGCAGGGGTGTCTGGGGCCAACGTCCTGACTTTC | CASSLGAGVSGANVLTF
TRBJ2-5 | . | TRBV7-3 | . | TGTGCCAGCAGCTTACGGACAGAAGAGACCCAGTACTTC | CASSLRTEETQYF
TRBJ1-5 | . | TRBV6-6 | . | TGTGCCAGCAGGGACCGACAGGTAACCAATCAGCCCCAGCATTTT | CASRDRQVTNQPQHF
TRBJ2-3 | . | TRBV9 | TRBD2 | TGTGCCAGCAGCGTAGCTTCGGGACTAGCGCGAGATACGCAGTATTTT | CASSVASGLARDTQYF
TRBJ2-1 | few | TRBV13 | . | TGTGCCAGCAGCACTACTAGCCTTTCCTACAATGAGCAGTTCTTC | CASSTTSLSYNEQFF
TRBJ2-5 | . | TRBV2 | . | TGTGCCAGCAGCCCTGGACGGGGGAGAGGGACCCAGTACTTC | CASSPGRGRGTQYF
TRBJ1-3 | . | TRBV2 | TRBD1 | TGTGCCAGCAGTGGTATGGGACAGGGATCTGGAAACACCATATATTTT | CASSGMGQGSGNTIYF
TRBJ1-1 | once | TRBV4-1 | . | TGCGCCAGCAGCCACCGACTCGAAGCTTTCTTT | CASSHRLEAFF
TRBJ2-7 | once | TRBV6-5 | . | TGTGCCGGCAGTTACTCGACAAGGAGCTACGAGCAGTACTTC | CAGSYSTRSYEQYF
TRBJ2-7 | . | TRBV7-3 | . | TGTGCCAGCAGCTCATACGGGAGACCCTACGAGCAGTACTTC | CASSSYGRPYEQYF
TRBJ2-7 | few | TRBV10-3 | TRBD1 | TGTGCCATCAGTGAGAAGGGACAGGGCCCTTACGAGCAGTACTTC | CAISEKGQGPYEQYF
TRBJ2-2 | . | TRBV28 | TRBD1 | TGTGCCAGCAAGGGCGAACGGGACAGAAACACCGGGGAGCTGTTTTTT | CASKGERDRNTGELFF
TRBJ2-1 | . | TRBV6-5 | . | TGTGCCAGCAGGGTCCTAGCATATTCCTACAATGAGCAGCTCTTC | CASRVLAYSYNEQLF
TRBJ2-1 | . | TRBV4-1 | . | TGCGCCAGCAGCCCCCTCATTCCAGGGGAACGGGCATACAATGAGCAGTTCTTC | CASSPLIPGERAYNEQFF
TRBJ1-1 | . | TRBV28 | . | TGTGCCAGCAGTTTATTTGCAGGTAACACTGAAGCTTTCTTT | CASSLFAGNTEAFF
TRBJ2-7 | few | TRBV6-6 | . | TGTGCCAGCAGTAATCCGGGCACACAGACCTACGAGCAGTACTTC | CASSNPGTQTYEQYF
TRBJ1-5 | . | TRBV5-1 | TRBD1 | TGCGCCAGCAGCCCAGAGGGACAGGGGTATGGTCAGCCCCAGCATTTT | CASSPEGQGYGQPQHF
TRBJ2-3 | . | TRBV7-9 | . | TGTGCCAGCAGCTTAGGCCGGGGCACAGATACGCAGTATTTT | CASSLGRGTDTQYF
TRBJ2-1 | . | TRBV27 | . | TGTGCCAGCGGAGGCATATCAAGAGGCAATGAGCAGTTCTTC | CASGGISRGNEQFF